The sequence of this T cell receptor beta chain was determined in a study of T cells in Graves' hyperthyroidism and ophthalmopathy. The TCR beta CDR3 regions underwent amplification using RNA transcripts as the source. TCR CDR3 underwent first-round RT-PCR with the HTBI primer set. TCRdb fed the multiplex PCR reads into MiXCR, producing one record per CDR3 protein. Among roughly 510,000 distinct CDR3 sequences listed, 46% were seen once. This clonotype was found a few times. Antigen unknown. CDR3 length equals 14 residues. Looked up from germline, CDR1 is DFQATT and CDR2 is SNEGSKA (reference sequence). The V gene lost 5 bases and the J gene lost 1 base, with 15 bases spanning the gap. Study-wide results and caveats: For ophthalmopathy, model prediction preceded onset by a median roughly 6.5 months. A 13 V-J signature model discriminated ophthalmopathy versus stable hyperthyroidism.

It was uncontrolled infection, other autoimmune disease, pregnancy or lactation that excluded patients. Diagnoses rested on clinical symptoms, serum thyroxine and TRAb, thyroid ultrasound and orbital computed tomography. The TCR sequence derives from an adult woman with Graves' disease, either hyperthyroidism or ophthalmopathy (not recorded which). Sequenced material: peripheral blood or thyroid tissue (not recorded which). The chain is built from TRBV20-1 and TRBJ2-7; TRBD1 is a possible D gene (6 bases). DNA for the CDR3: TGCAGTGCTTATACCCGGGACACTTCCTACGAGCAGTACTTC. Its protein product is CSAYTRDTSYEQYF.